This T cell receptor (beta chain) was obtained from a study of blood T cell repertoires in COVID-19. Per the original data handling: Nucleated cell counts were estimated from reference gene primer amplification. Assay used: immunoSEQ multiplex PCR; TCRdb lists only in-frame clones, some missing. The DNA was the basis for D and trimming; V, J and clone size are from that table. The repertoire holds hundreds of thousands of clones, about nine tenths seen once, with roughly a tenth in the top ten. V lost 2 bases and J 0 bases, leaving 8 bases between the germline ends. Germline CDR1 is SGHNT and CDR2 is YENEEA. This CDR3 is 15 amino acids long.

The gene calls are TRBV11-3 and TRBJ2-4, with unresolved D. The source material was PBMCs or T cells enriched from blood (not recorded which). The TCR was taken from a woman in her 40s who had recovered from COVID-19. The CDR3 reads CASSLSVGAKNIQYF. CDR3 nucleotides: TGTGCCAGCAGCTTATCGGTTGGAGCCAAAAACATTCAGTACTTC.